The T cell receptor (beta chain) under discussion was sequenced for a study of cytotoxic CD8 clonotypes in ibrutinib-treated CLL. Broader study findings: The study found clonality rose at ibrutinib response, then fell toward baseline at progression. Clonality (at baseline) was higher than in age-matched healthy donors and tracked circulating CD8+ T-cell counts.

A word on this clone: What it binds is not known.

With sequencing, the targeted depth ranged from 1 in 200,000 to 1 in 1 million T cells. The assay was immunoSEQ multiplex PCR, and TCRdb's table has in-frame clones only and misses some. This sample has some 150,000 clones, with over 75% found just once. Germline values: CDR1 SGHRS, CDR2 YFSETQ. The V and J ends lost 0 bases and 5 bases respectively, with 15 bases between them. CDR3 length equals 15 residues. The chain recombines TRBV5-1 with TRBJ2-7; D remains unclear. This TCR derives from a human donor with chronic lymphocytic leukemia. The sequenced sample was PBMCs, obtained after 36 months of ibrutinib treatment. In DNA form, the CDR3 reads TGCGCCAGCAGCTTGGCCGTAGTCCCATACGACGAGCAGTACTTC. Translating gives CASSLAVVPYDEQYF.